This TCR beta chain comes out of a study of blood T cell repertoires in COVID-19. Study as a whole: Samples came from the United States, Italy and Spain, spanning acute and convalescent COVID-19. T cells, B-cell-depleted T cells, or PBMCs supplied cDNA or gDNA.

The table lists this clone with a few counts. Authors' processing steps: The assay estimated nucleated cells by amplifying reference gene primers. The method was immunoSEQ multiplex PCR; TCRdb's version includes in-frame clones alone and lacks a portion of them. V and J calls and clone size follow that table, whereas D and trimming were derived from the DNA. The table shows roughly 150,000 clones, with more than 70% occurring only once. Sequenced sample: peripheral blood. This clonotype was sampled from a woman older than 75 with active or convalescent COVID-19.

CDR3 nucleotide sequence: TGTGCCAGCAGCTTAGACAGGCGGTCCTACAATGAGCAGTTCTTC. Amino acid sequence: CASSLDRRSYNEQFF. The chain recombines TRBV7-3 with TRBJ2-1, with a tentative D call TRBD1 (6 bases). The V end was cut by 2 bases, the J end by 1 base, with 9 bases between. CDR1 is SGHTA, CDR2 FQGTGA, per germline. This CDR3 has 15 amino acids.